This T cell receptor beta chain was sequenced in a study of cytomegalovirus exposure and HLA in healthy donors. Findings of the study overall: Confirmation in vitro established that a few CMV-associated chains were specific for CMV antigens. It has been reported that TCR beta sequences accurately predicted the HLA-A and HLA-B alleles of most subjects. Among TCR beta chains, those listed as cytomegalovirus-associated numbered over 150. A later analysis revealed that TCR association rates differed between HLA loci, peaking at DRB1 and bottoming out at HLA-C.

Germline-derived CDR1 and CDR2 are SGHVS and FNYEAQ. Trimming removed 5 bases from V and 16 bases from J, with 23 bases in between. The CDR3 sequence is 14 residues long. As to this clone: The antigen is undetermined.

The study ran its PCR with 60 Vbeta and 13 Jbeta primers. Using immunoSEQ multiplex PCR, the repertoire was profiled, and TCRdb retains in-frame clones only, with some absent. The sample lists about 110,000 clones; 77% were seen once. The V call is TRBV7-6, the J call TRBJ2-2; maybe TRBD2 (6 bases). This sequence originates from a human donor in good health. The specimen sequenced was PBMCs. CDR3 DNA: TGTGCCAGCAGCCCTACTCTAGCACCGGGGAGGAGGTTTTTT. This sequence encodes CASSPTLAPGRRFF.